The 24 T cell receptor beta chains below were found in one sample sequenced in a study of shared clonotypes between healthy human individuals. The naive CD8 subset, CD45RO-negative cells positively selected for CCR7, excluded terminally differentiated effector memory CD45RA+ cells. The repertoire was sequenced with immunoSEQ multiplex PCR; TCRdb's copy has only in-frame clones and lacks some. The sample lists approximately 1.9 million clones, 90% to 95% seen once, with less than 2% in the top ten. The source material was naive CD8+ T cells from PBMCs. These receptors were obtained from a man between 18 and 29 years old in good health. Some clones in this sample may be carry-over from other donors' samples.

The genes are TRBV5-1 and TRBJ1-2; 9 nucleotides match TRBD1. The germline gives CDR1 SGHRS, CDR2 YFSETQ. This CDR3 has 15 residues. V was clipped by 0 bases and J by 4 bases; unmatched bases: 4. Here the CDR3 DNA reads TGCGCCAGCAGCTTGGACAGGGGGCCTAGCTATGGCTACACCTTC. Translation: CASSLDRGPSYGYTF. Full variable domain (outside the CDR3, taken from reference TRBV5-1 and TRBJ1-2): KAGVTQTPRYLIKTRGQQVTLSCSPISGHRSVSWYQQTPGQGLQFLFEYFSETQRNKGNFPGRFSGRQFSNSRSEMNVSTLELGDSALYLCASSLDRGPSYGYTFGSGTRLTVV.

The rearrangement links TRBV6-6 to TRBJ2-2; D is perhaps TRBD1 or TRBD2 (5 bases each). The CDR3 is 15 residues long. The V gene's germline CDR1 is MNHNY and CDR2 SVGAGI (reference sequence). Trimming stripped 5 bases from V and 5 bases from J, with 15 bases between. CDR3 DNA sequence: TGTGCCAGCAGTCCGAGGGCAGGGAAGACCGGGGAGCTGTTTTTT. Residues: CASSPRAGKTGELFF.

The chain has TRBV10-3 and TRBJ2-7, with TRBD1 matching over 9 bases. Germline lookup yields CDR1 ENHRY and CDR2 SYGVKD. V was pared by 3 bases and J by 6 bases, with 3 bases of the junction left unmatched. The CDR3 has 13 amino acids. The CDR3 region has the DNA TGTGCCATCAGTGATGGGACAGGGCTCGAGCAGTACTTC. Translated, it gives CAISDGTGLEQYF.

The rearrangement joins TRBV18 to TRBJ2-7, with 9 nucleotides matching TRBD1. This CDR3 region has 15 residues. Unmatched junction bases numbered 4, after V lost 3 bases and J lost 1 base. CDR1 and CDR2 (germline): KGHSH, LQKENI. The CDR3 spells CASSPQTGGSYEQYF. Written as DNA, the CDR3 is TGTGCCAGCTCACCTCAGACAGGGGGATCCTACGAGCAGTACTTC.

This chain connects TRBV28 to TRBJ1-1; D possibly corresponds to TRBD1 (6 bases). The ends were cut back, 2 bases at V and 8 bases at J, with 15 bases in the middle. From germline, CDR1 is MDHEN and CDR2 SYDVKM. CDR3 size: 14 residues. The CDR3 DNA reads TGTGCCAGCAGTTTACGGGGGGCCCCTCGCGAAGCTTTCTTT. Its translation: CASSLRGAPREAFF.

V and J are TRBV7-9 and TRBJ1-2; 9 bases align to TRBD1. The trim removed 6 bases at V and 1 base at J, leaving 3 bases unmatched. CDR3 length: 14 residues. CDR1 and CDR2 from the germline V gene are SEHNR and FQNEAQ (reference sequence). CDR3 in DNA: TGTGCCAGCAGACCGGACAGGGGTAACTATGGCTACACCTTC. Protein product: CASRPDRGNYGYTF.

The chain employs TRBV4-1 and TRBJ2-5, with D tentatively TRBD1 (5 bases). CDR3 length: 15 amino acids. Germline V lookup: CDR1 MGHRA, CDR2 YSYEKL. The ends were cut back, 0 bases at V and 4 bases at J, with 12 bases in the middle. The chain's CDR3 is CASSQDFGQGETQYF. For the CDR3, the DNA is TGCGCCAGCAGCCAAGATTTCGGGCAGGGAGAGACCCAGTACTTC.

This chain uses TRBV10-3 with TRBJ1-2; 10 bases map to TRBD1. CDR1 and CDR2 (germline): ENHRY, SYGVKD. The CDR3 runs to 17 residues. The V gene end was trimmed by 5 bases and the J gene end by 8 bases; junction bases not matched to a gene: 17. CDR3 loop: CAISQPRGTGVLRGYTF. The DNA for the CDR3 is TGTGCCATCAGTCAACCCCGGGGGACAGGGGTATTGAGAGGCTACACCTTC.

The chain couples TRBV6-5 to TRBJ2-7; TRBD2 matches 7 bases. This CDR3 has 14 residues. Germline V lookup: CDR1 MNHEY, CDR2 SVGAGI. V was clipped by 6 bases and J by 5 bases; unmatched bases: 10. The CDR3 DNA reads TGTGCCAGCAGCCCCAGGACTAGTAGCGACGAGCAGTACTTC. It is translated as CASSPRTSSDEQYF.

This clone appeared once. The genes are TRBV5-1 and TRBJ2-7, with no clear D. Trimming took off 0 bases at V and 2 bases at J, with 6 bases between the two ends. The germline gives CDR1 SGHRS, CDR2 YFSETQ. The CDR3 is 13 residues long. CDR3 sequence (DNA): TGCGCCAGCAGCTTGGACAAAACCTACGAGCAGTACTTC. Translation gives CASSLDKTYEQYF.

V and J are TRBV5-6 and TRBJ2-1; D not resolved. The germline V gene encodes CDR1 SGHDT and CDR2 YYEEEE. There are 11 residues in the CDR3. The ends were cut back, 5 bases at V and 15 bases at J, with 15 bases in the middle. This CDR3 is CASSLTNIWFF. The CDR3 bases are TGTGCCAGCAGTCTTACCAACATCTGGTTCTTC.

The gene calls are TRBV6-5 and TRBJ2-2; either TRBD1 or TRBD2 may supply D (6 bases each). The CDR3 runs 14 residues. The V end lost 0 bases, the J end lost 10 bases, and 12 bases lay between the germline ends. CDR1 MNHEY and CDR2 SVGAGI come from the germline V gene. In DNA form, the CDR3 reads TGTGCCAGCAGTTACTCCCAGGGGAGGATGGAGCTGTTTTTT. This sequence encodes CASSYSQGRMELFF.

This sequence joins TRBV11-2 and TRBJ2-7, with D perhaps TRBD1 or TRBD2 (5 bases each). The CDR3 covers 15 residues. Trimming removed 1 base at V and 2 bases at J, with 12 bases between. Germline V gene sequence: CDR1 SGHAT, CDR2 FQNNGV. The CDR3 DNA reads TGTGCCAGCAGCTTAGGGCCAGCGGACACCTACGAGCAGTACTTC. It yields the protein CASSLGPADTYEQYF.

The gene calls are TRBV23-1 and TRBJ1-2; D remains unclear. TRBV23-1 is labeled an ORF, and its function is uncertain. This CDR3 is built from 14 residues. V shed 6 bases and J shed 0 bases, with 11 bases lying between them. The CDR3 loop is CASRPGRANYGYTF. The CDR3 DNA follows: TGCGCCAGCAGGCCCGGGCGAGCTAACTATGGCTACACCTTC.

The chain has TRBV19 and TRBJ2-5, with unresolved D. V lost 3 bases and J 4 bases, leaving 9 bases between the germline ends. CDR1 LNHDA and CDR2 SQIVND come from the germline V gene (reference sequence). The CDR3 has 13 amino acids. CDR3 protein: CASSIRVVETQYF. In DNA, the CDR3 is TGTGCCAGTAGTATTAGGGTAGTAGAGACCCAGTACTTC.

The chain combines TRBV21-1 with TRBJ2-7; the table's D gene call, TRBD2, was not cross checked with the DNA. TRBV21-1 is a pseudogene locus. The length of the CDR3 is 15 residues. CDR3 DNA: TGTGCCAGCAGCAATCTCCGCGGGGCCATGGGAGAGCAGTACTTC. Protein sequence: CASSNLRGAMGEQYF.

The V gene is TRBV30, the J gene TRBJ2-7; 9 bases agree with TRBD2. This CDR3 spans 15 amino acids. The germline CDR1 and CDR2 sequences are GTSNPN and SVGIG (reference sequence). V lost 3 bases to trimming and J lost 4 bases; unmatched junction nucleotides: 10. DNA of the CDR3: TGTGCCTGGAGAGTCGGGTTGGGACTAGCTTACGAGCAGTACTTC. Amino acids: CAWRVGLGLAYEQYF.

The rearrangement uses TRBV6-1 and TRBJ2-7; tentatively, D is TRBD1 or TRBD2 (5 bases each). There are 14 residues in the CDR3. V was cut by 8 bases and J by 0 bases, with 14 bases left in between. The V gene's germline CDR1 is MNHNS and CDR2 SASEGT. In DNA form, the CDR3 reads TGTGCCAGCGGCCTCTGGGGGAGCTCCTACGAGCAGTACTTC. It encodes CASGLWGSSYEQYF.

The rearrangement uses TRBV13 and TRBJ1-1; the D is unclear. Germline loops: CDR1 PRHDT, CDR2 FYEKMQ (reference sequence). The CDR3 loop spans 18 amino acids. V lost 2 bases, J lost 0 bases, and 19 bases lay in between. The CDR3: CASSLFQGSESMNTEAFF. CDR3 nucleotides: TGTGCCAGCAGCTTATTTCAAGGGAGCGAGTCGATGAACACTGAAGCTTTCTTT.

The table lists this clone with a few counts. Other nucleotide sequences from this sample produce the same CDR3. J is TRBJ2-7 and V is TRBV7-9; 11 bases agree with TRBD2. Germline CDR1 and CDR2: SEHNR and FQNEAQ (reference sequence). V shed 5 bases and J 2 bases; nucleotides not matched to a gene: 2. The CDR3 consists of 14 residues. Written as DNA, the CDR3 is TGTGCCAGCAGCCTTAGCGGGAGGGCCTACGAGCAGTACTTC. It is translated as CASSLSGRAYEQYF.

The V call is TRBV9, the J call TRBJ2-6, with no clear D. V was pared by 3 bases and J by 4 bases, with 8 bases between. Germline V gives CDR1 SGDLS, CDR2 YYNGEE. This CDR3 comprises 14 residues. The CDR3 nucleotides read TGTGCCAGCAGCGATAGATCCGGGGCCAACGTCCTGACTTTC. Translating gives CASSDRSGANVLTF.

V gene TRBV29-1 combines with J gene TRBJ2-5; either TRBD1 or TRBD2 may fit D (5 bases each). Per germline, CDR1 SQVTM and CDR2 ANQGSEA. V was pared by 0 bases and J by 9 bases, with 23 bases between. CDR3 length: 16 amino acids. The CDR3 DNA is TGCAGCGTTGAAGATCCGCACAGGCCCTTTCAGAGGGCCCAGTACTTC. This sequence encodes CSVEDPHRPFQRAQYF.

V gene TRBV27 combines with J gene TRBJ1-1; D might be TRBD1 (6 bases). Germline V gene sequence: CDR1 MNHEY, CDR2 SMNVEV (reference sequence). The V gene lost 4 bases and the J gene lost 7 bases, with 16 bases spanning the gap. The CDR3 is made up of 14 amino acids. In nucleotides, the CDR3 is TGTGCCAGCAGTTGGAGACAACAGGGAGGTGAAGCTTTCTTT. It specifies CASSWRQQGGEAFF.

J is TRBJ2-7 and V is TRBV4-3; a possible D gene is TRBD2 (6 bases). Trimming stripped 1 base from V and 2 bases from J, with 15 bases between. Germline CDR1 and CDR2: LGHNA and YSLEER. CDR3 length: 16 residues. In nucleotides, the CDR3 is TGCGCCAGCAGCCAAGGAGCACGGGGGTCCCCCTACGAGCAGTACTTC. Encoded protein: CASSQGARGSPYEQYF.